This T cell receptor (beta chain) was identified during a study of human T cells and chemical hapten exposure. This clonotype occurred many times. Its specificity is not known. In TCRdb, the 5' RACE reads were re-called with MiXCR into one record per CDR3 protein. The sample records about 140,000 distinct CDR3 sequences, 4.1% being singletons. Unseparated into fractions, whole blood served as the source from which total RNA was extracted. Notes on the study in general: With DPC sensitization, TCRs exceeding 1 in 1000 frequency showed no change.

This CDR3 comprises 14 residues. The germline gives CDR1 SGHDT, CDR2 YYEEEE. With 5 bases removed from V and 3 bases from J, the gap between germline ends came to 15 bases. The clonotype originates from a female donor in good health. V and J are TRBV5-6 and TRBJ2-7; maybe TRBD2 (6 bases). CDR3 in DNA: TGTGCCAGCAGGCGCGGGACGAACCACTACGAGCAGTACTTC. Translation gives CASRRGTNHYEQYF. The whole variable domain, remainder taken from reference TRBV5-6 and TRBJ2-7, is DAGVTQSPTHLIKTRGQQVTLRCSPKSGHDTVSWYQQALGQGPQFIFQYYEEEERQRGNFPDRFSGHQFPNYSSELNVNALLLGDSALYLCASRRGTNHYEQYFGPGTRLTVT.